A single sample is the source of the 16 T cell receptor beta chains below, sequenced in a study of shared clonotypes between healthy human individuals. Naive-designated CD8 cells lacked CD45RO, were positively enriched for CCR7, and omitted terminally differentiated effector memory CD45RA+ cells. Measured with immunoSEQ multiplex PCR; TCRdb has only the in-frame clones, and not every one. The profile shows roughly 650,000 clones, approximately 96% of them singletons. The sequenced sample was naive CD8+ T cells sorted from blood. Source of these receptors: a woman in her 30s in good health.

The chain combines TRBV7-9 with TRBJ2-7; 7 positions match TRBD1. V dropped 4 bases and J dropped 3; count of bases not matched to a gene: 3. The CDR3 is 13 residues long. CDR1 is SEHNR and CDR2 is FQNEAQ in the germline V gene (reference sequence). The chain's CDR3 is CASSYRGYYEQYF. The CDR3, as DNA: TGTGCCAGCAGCTACAGGGGATACTACGAGCAGTACTTC.

V gene TRBV13 combines with J gene TRBJ2-3, with no clear D. CDR1 and CDR2 (germline): PRHDT, FYEKMQ (reference sequence). Trimming removed 6 bases from V and 0 bases from J, with 16 bases in between. The CDR3 is 16 residues long. In nucleotides, the CDR3 is TGTGCCAGCAGGGGATTTGAAGGCACTAGCACAGATACGCAGTATTTT. Translating it yields CASRGFEGTSTDTQYF.

In nucleotides, the CDR3 is TGTGCCAGTAGTACGACAGGGTATAGTGAAAAACTGTTTTTT. This codes for CASSTTGYSEKLFF. This rearrangement joins TRBV19 to TRBJ1-4, with TRBD1 matching over 7 bases. The CDR3 has 14 amino acids. The germline V gene encodes CDR1 LNHDA and CDR2 SQIVND (reference sequence). V was pared by 4 bases and J by 7 bases, with 6 bases of the junction left unmatched.

The chain combines TRBV4-1 with TRBJ1-1; perhaps TRBD1 as D (5 bases). The V gene lost 4 bases and the J gene lost 1 base, with 10 bases spanning the gap. CDR3 length: 14 amino acids. CDR1 MGHRA and CDR2 YSYEKL come from the germline V gene. CDR3 residues: CASSPKTENTEAFF. The CDR3 coding sequence is TGCGCCAGCAGCCCAAAGACAGAGAACACTGAAGCTTTCTTT.

The chain is built from TRBV19 and TRBJ2-5, with D perhaps matching TRBD2 (5 bases). Near its end, the DNA agrees better with TRBJ2-7, so the J call may be wrong. The germline CDR1 and CDR2 sequences are LNHDA and SQIVND (reference sequence). CDR3 size: 14 residues. The CDR3 nucleotides read TGTGCCAGTAGCGCGGGCCCGAGCTCCTACGAGCAGTACTTC. Protein: CASSAGPSSYEQYF.

The V and J genes are TRBV7-9 and TRBJ1-2; 7 bases match TRBD1. J gave up 4 bases and V 5 bases, and 10 bases lay outside the gene matches. The length of the CDR3 is 15 residues. Germline V gene lookup returns CDR1 SEHNR and CDR2 FQNEAQ (reference sequence). CDR3 sequence: CASSARDRKFYGYTF. CDR3 DNA: TGTGCCAGCAGCGCACGGGACAGAAAATTCTATGGCTACACCTTC.

The J gene is TRBJ2-2, the V gene TRBV27, with D perhaps assigned TRBD1 or TRBD2 (5 bases each). In germline, CDR1 is MNHEY, CDR2 SMNVEV (reference sequence). The V and J ends lost 5 bases and 6 bases respectively, with 19 bases between them. The CDR3 totals 16 residues. In nucleotides, the CDR3 is TGTGCCAGCAGTGTCCGGGACCCCGGTGGGGCCGGGGAGCTGTTTTTT. Protein sequence: CASSVRDPGGAGELFF.

The genes are TRBV7-9 and TRBJ2-5; D not certain. The ends were cut back, 6 bases at V and 3 bases at J, with 8 bases in the middle. The CDR3 is 12 amino acids. Germline loops: CDR1 SEHNR, CDR2 FQNEAQ (reference sequence). For the CDR3, the DNA is TGTGCCAGCAGGGACCTAAAAGAGACCCAGTACTTC. It translates to CASRDLKETQYF.

On this clone: The sample has other DNA sequences that encode this CDR3 too. CDR3 protein: CASSLADSYEQYF. DNA of the CDR3: TGTGCCAGCAGCCTAGCGGACTCCTACGAGCAGTACTTC. This chain connects TRBV27 to TRBJ2-7; 7 bases align to TRBD2. J lost 0 bases, V lost 6 bases, and 2 bases had no gene match. Germline V lookup: CDR1 MNHEY, CDR2 SMNVEV (reference sequence). This CDR3 comprises 13 residues.

V usage is TRBV5-1 and J usage is TRBJ2-1; possibly TRBD2 for D (6 bases). The CDR3 length is 15 residues. The V gene lost 2 bases and the J gene lost 10 bases, with 19 bases spanning the gap. Looked up from germline, CDR1 is SGHRS and CDR2 is YFSETQ. The CDR3 spells CASSLDQGLSREQFF. The CDR3, as DNA: TGCGCCAGCAGCTTAGACCAGGGACTTTCCAGGGAGCAGTTCTTC. The full variable domain, with the rest looked up from reference TRBV5-1 and TRBJ2-1, is KAGVTQTPRYLIKTRGQQVTLSCSPISGHRSVSWYQQTPGQGLQFLFEYFSETQRNKGNFPGRFSGRQFSNSRSEMNVSTLELGDSALYLCASSLDQGLSREQFFGPGTRLTVL.

The rearrangement joins TRBV7-9 to TRBJ1-4; D possibly corresponds to TRBD1 (6 bases). Germline V CDR1 and CDR2: SEHNR, FQNEAQ (reference sequence). The V end lost 3 bases, the J end lost 8 bases, and 10 bases lay between the germline ends. CDR3 length equals 13 residues. CDR3 DNA: TGTGCCAGCAGCTTTGGCCAGGGGGAAAAACTGTTTTTT. This encodes CASSFGQGEKLFF.

Concerning this clone: This sample also contains other DNA sequences that code for the same CDR3. The rearrangement uses TRBV13 and TRBJ2-1; 11 bases map to TRBD2. Germline-derived CDR1 and CDR2 are PRHDT and FYEKMQ (reference sequence). Trimming at V came to 0 bases and at J to 5 bases, leaving 0 bases not matched to a gene. This CDR3 has 15 amino acids. The CDR3 region has the DNA TGTGCCAGCAGCTTAGGGACTAGCGGGGACAATGAGCAGTTCTTC. This gives the protein CASSLGTSGDNEQFF.

The rearrangement joins TRBV5-8 to TRBJ2-3, with 12 bases aligning to TRBD2. Losses at the gene ends were 4 bases for V and 1 base for J; bases not matched to a gene: 4. Germline V CDR1 and CDR2: SGHTS, YDEGEE. This CDR3 is 16 amino acids long. The CDR3 loop reads CASSQGTSGRTDTQYF. CDR3 sequence (DNA): TGTGCCAGCAGCCAAGGGACTAGCGGGCGCACAGATACGCAGTATTTT.

This clone was seen just once. CDR3 sequence reads: CASTQPGGADTQYF. The CDR3 DNA is TGTGCCAGCACCCAACCGGGAGGGGCAGATACGCAGTATTTT. The chain has TRBV28 and TRBJ2-3; TRBD2 matches at 8 bases. Per the germline V gene, CDR1 is MDHEN and CDR2 is SYDVKM. With 7 bases clipped from V and 4 bases from J, the junction kept 7 bases outside the gene matches. This CDR3 has 14 amino acids.

This clone was found once. This chain joins TRBV10-2 and TRBJ1-1, with D maybe TRBD1 (5 bases). CDR1 and CDR2 from the germline V gene are WSHSY and SAAADI. Trimming removed 1 base from V and 4 bases from J, with 10 bases in between. The CDR3 runs 14 residues. In DNA form, the CDR3 reads TGCGCCAGCAGTGAGTTAGGGACGGGCACTGAAGCTTTCTTT. Translation gives CASSELGTGTEAFF.

The V gene is TRBV27, the J gene TRBJ1-6; no clear D. The CDR3 is 15 amino acids. V lost 1 base to trimming and J lost 0 bases, with 4 bases between them. CDR1 and CDR2 from the germline V gene are MNHEY and SMNVEV (reference sequence). In DNA form, the CDR3 reads TGTGCCAGCAGTTTATTGGCCTCCTATAATTCACCCCTCCACTTT. It is translated as CASSLLASYNSPLHF.